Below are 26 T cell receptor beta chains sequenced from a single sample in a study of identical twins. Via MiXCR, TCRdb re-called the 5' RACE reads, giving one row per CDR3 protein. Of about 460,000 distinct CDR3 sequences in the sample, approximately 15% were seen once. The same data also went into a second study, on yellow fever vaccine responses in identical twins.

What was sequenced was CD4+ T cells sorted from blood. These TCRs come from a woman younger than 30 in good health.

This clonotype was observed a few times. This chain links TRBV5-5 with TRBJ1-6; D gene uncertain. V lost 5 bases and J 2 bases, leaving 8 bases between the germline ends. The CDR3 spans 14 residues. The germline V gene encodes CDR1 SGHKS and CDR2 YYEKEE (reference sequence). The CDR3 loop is CASRRDTYNSPLHF. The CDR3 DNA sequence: TGTGCCAGCAGGCGGGATACCTATAATTCACCCCTCCACTTT.

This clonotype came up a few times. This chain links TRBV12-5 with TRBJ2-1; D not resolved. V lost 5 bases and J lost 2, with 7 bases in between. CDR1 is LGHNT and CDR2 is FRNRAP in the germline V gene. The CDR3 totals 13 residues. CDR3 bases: TGTGCTAGTGGTGACCCGGCCTACAATGAGCAGTTCTTC. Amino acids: CASGDPAYNEQFF.

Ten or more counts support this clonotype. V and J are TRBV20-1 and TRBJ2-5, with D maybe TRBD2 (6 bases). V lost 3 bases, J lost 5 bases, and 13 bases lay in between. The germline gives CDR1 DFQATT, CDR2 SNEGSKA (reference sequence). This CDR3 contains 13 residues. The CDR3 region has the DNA TGCAGTGCTAGGGAGGGGCAGCCTGAGACCCAGTACTTC. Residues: CSAREGQPETQYF.

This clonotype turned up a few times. Here the CDR3 DNA reads TGTGCCAGCAGTCAAACGACTATCGATAATTCACCCCTCCACTTT. Translating it yields CASSQTTIDNSPLHF. This rearrangement joins TRBV6-1 to TRBJ1-6; D uncertain. The CDR3 totals 15 residues. The V gene's germline CDR1 is MNHNS and CDR2 SASEGT. V was shortened by 5 bases and J by 5 bases, with 13 bases between the two germline ends.

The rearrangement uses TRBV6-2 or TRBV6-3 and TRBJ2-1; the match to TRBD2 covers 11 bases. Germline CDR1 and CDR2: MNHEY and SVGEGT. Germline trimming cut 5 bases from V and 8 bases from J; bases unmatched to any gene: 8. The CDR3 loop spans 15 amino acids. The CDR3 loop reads CASSKLAGVEYEQFF. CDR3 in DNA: TGTGCCAGCAGTAAACTAGCGGGAGTGGAGTATGAGCAGTTCTTC.

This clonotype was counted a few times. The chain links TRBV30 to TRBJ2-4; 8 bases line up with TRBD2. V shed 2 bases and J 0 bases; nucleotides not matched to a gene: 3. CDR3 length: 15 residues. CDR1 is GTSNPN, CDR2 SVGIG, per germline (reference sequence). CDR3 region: CAWSIGGGAKNIQYF. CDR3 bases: TGTGCCTGGAGTATCGGGGGGGGAGCCAAAAACATTCAGTACTTC.

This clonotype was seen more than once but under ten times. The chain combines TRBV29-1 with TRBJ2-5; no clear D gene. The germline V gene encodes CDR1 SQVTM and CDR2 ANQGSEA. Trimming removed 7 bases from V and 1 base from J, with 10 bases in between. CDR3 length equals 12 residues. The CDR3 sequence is CSARTSQETQYF. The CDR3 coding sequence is TGCAGCGCCCGGACCTCCCAAGAGACCCAGTACTTC.

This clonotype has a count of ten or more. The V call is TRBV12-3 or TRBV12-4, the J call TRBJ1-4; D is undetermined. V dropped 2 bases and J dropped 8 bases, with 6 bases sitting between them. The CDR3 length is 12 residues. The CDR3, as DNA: TGTGCCAGCAGTTTAATAGGAGAAAAACTGTTTTTT. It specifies CASSLIGEKLFF.

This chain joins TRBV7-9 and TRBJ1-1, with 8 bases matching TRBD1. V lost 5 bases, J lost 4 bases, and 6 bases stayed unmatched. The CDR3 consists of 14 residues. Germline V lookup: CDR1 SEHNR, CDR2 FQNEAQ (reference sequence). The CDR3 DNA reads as TGTGCCAGCAGCCTTAGACAGGGGCCCACTGAAGCTTTCTTT. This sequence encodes CASSLRQGPTEAFF.

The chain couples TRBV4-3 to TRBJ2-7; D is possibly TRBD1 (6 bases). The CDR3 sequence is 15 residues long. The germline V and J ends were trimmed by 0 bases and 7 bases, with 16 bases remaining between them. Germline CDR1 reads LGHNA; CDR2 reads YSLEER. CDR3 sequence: CASSQEGGGGLEQYF. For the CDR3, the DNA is TGCGCCAGCAGCCAAGAAGGGGGTGGCGGCCTGGAGCAGTACTTC.

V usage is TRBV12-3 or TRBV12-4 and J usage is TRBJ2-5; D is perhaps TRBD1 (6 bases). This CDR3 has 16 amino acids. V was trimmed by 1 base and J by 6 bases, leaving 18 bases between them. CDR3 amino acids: CASSLVGQSQLKTQYF. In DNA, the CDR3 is TGTGCCAGCAGTTTAGTTGGACAGAGCCAATTGAAGACCCAGTACTTC.

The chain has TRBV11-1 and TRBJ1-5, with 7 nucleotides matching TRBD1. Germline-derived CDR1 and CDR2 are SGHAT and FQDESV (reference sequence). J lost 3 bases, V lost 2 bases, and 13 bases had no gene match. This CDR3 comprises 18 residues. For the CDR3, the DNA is TGTGCCAGCAGCTTATCTACAGGGCCAGGGGGTGCCAATCAGCCCCAGCATTTT. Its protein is CASSLSTGPGGANQPQHF. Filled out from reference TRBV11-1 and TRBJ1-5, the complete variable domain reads EAEVAQSPRYKITEKSQAVAFWCDPISGHATLYWYRQILGQGPELLVQFQDESVVDDSQLPKDRFSAERLKGVDSTLKIQPAELGDSAMYLCASSLSTGPGGANQPQHFGDGTRLSIL.

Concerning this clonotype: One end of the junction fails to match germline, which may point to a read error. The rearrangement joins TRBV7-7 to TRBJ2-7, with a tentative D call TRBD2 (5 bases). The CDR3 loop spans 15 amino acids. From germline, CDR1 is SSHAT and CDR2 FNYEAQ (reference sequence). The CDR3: CASSLELGSSYEQYF. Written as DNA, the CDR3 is TGTGCTAGCAGCTTAGAGCTGGGGAGCTCCTACGAGCAGTACTTC.

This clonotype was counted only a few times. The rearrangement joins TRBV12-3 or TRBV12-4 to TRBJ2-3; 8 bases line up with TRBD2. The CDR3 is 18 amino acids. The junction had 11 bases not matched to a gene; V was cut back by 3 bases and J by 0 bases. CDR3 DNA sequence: TGTGCCAGCAGTTTGGGAGGCCGGGGGGGCCGAAGCACAGATACGCAGTATTTT. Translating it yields CASSLGGRGGRSTDTQYF.

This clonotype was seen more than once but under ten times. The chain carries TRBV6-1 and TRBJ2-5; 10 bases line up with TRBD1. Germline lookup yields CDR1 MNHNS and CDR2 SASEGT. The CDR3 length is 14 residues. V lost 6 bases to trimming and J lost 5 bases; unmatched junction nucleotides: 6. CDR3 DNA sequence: TGTGCCAGCAGGTCGACAGGGGGCTCGGAGACCCAGTACTTC. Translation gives CASRSTGGSETQYF.

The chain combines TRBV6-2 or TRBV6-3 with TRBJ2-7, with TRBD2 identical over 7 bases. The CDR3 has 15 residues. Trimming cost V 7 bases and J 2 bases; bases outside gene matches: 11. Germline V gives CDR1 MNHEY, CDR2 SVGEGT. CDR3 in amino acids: CASTQPGLSTYEQYF. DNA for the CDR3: TGTGCCAGCACTCAGCCGGGACTATCAACCTACGAGCAGTACTTC.

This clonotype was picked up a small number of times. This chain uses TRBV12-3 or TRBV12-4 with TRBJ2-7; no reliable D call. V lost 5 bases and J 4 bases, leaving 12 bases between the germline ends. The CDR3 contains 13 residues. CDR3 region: CASSGRILYEQYF. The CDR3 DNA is TGTGCCAGCAGTGGGCGAATCCTGTACGAGCAGTACTTC.

The CDR3 region is CASSRPPGLGYTF. CDR3 sequence (DNA): TGTGCCAGCAGTCGTCCGCCGGGGCTAGGCTACACCTTC. The chain employs TRBV12-3 or TRBV12-4 and TRBJ1-2; TRBD1 might be the D (5 bases). This CDR3 spans 13 amino acids. V shed 5 bases and J shed 8 bases, with 15 bases lying between them.

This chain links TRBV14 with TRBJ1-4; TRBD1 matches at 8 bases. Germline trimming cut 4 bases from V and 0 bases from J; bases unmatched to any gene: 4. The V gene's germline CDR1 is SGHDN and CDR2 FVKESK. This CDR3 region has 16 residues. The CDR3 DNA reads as TGTGCCAGCAGCCGCCGACAGGGGACAACTAATGAAAAACTGTTTTTT. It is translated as CASSRRQGTTNEKLFF.

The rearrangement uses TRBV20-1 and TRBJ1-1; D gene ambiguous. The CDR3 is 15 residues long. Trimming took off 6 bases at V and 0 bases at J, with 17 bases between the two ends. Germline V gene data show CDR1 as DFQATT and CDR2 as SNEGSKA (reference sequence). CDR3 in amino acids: CSAVSPERMNTEAFF. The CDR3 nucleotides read TGCAGTGCCGTCAGCCCGGAACGGATGAACACTGAAGCTTTCTTT.

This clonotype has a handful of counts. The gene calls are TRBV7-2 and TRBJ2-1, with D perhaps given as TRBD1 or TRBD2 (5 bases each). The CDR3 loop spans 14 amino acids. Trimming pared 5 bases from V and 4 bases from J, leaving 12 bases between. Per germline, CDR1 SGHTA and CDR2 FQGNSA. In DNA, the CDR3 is TGTGCCAGCAGCCCCGGTTGGGGGTACAATGAGCAGTTCTTC. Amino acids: CASSPGWGYNEQFF. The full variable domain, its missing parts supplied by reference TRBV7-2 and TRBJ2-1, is GAGVSQSPSNKVTEKGKDVELRCDPISGHTALYWYRQSLGQGLEFLIYFQGNSAPDKSGLPSDRFSAERTGGSVSTLTIQRTQQEDSAVYLCASSPGWGYNEQFFGPGTRLTVL.

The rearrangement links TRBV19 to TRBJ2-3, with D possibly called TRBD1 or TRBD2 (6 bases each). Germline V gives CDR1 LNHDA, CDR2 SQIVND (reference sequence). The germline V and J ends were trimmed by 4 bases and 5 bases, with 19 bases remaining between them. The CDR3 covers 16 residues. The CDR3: CASSSGGGALGDTQYF. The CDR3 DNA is TGTGCCAGTAGTAGTGGAGGGGGAGCGCTCGGAGATACGCAGTATTTT. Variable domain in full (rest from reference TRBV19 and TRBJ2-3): DGGITQSPKYLFRKEGQNVTLSCEQNLNHDAMYWYRQDPGQGLRLIYYSQIVNDFQKGDIAEGYSVSREKKESFPLTVTSAQKNPTAFYLCASSSGGGALGDTQYFGPGTRLTVL.

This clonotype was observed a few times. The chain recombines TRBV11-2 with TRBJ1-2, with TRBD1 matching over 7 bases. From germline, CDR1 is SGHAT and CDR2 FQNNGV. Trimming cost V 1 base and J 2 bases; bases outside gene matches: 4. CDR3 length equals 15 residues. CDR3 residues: CASSLGQGLNYGYTF. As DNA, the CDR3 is TGTGCCAGCAGCTTAGGACAGGGACTCAACTATGGCTACACCTTC.

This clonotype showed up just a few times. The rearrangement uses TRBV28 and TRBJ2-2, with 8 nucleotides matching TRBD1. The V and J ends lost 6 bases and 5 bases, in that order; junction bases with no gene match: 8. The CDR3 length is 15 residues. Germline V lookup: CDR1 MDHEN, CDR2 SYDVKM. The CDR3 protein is CASSPLDRATGELFF. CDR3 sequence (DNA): TGTGCCAGCAGCCCCCTGGACAGGGCAACCGGGGAGCTGTTTTTT.

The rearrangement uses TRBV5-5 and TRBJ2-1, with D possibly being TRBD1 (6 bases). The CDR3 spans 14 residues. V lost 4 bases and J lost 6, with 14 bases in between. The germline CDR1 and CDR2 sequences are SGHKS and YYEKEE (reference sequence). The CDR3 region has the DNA TGTGCCAGCAGCCCTTGGCCAGGGGCCAATGAGCAGTTCTTC. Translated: CASSPWPGANEQFF.

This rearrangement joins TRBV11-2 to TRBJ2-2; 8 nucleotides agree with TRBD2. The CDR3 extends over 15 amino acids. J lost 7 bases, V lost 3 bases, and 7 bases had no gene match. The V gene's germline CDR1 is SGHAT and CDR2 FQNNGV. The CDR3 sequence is CASSFGLATGGELFF. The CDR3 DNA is TGTGCCAGCAGCTTTGGACTAGCCACCGGCGGGGAGCTGTTTTTT.